This TCR beta chain was identified in a study of T cells in Graves' hyperthyroidism and ophthalmopathy. On the study more broadly: Any treatment followed the collection of peripheral blood at initial diagnosis.

The TCR beta CDR3 regions underwent amplification using RNA transcripts as the source. Primed by the HTBI set, a first-round RT-PCR was run on the TCR CDR3. One entry per CDR3 protein results from TCRdb running MiXCR on the multiplex PCR reads. The data contain 300,000 to 450,000 distinct CDR3 sequences, about 15% of them singletons. Germline CDR1 reads WSHSY; CDR2 reads SAAADI. The CDR3 contains 15 residues. The V end was cut by 8 bases, the J end by 6 bases, with 23 bases between. Patients counted as stable if ophthalmopathy did not develop within 18 months. Thyroid ultrasound, orbital computed tomography, clinical symptoms, and serum thyroxine and TRAb underpinned diagnoses. Fresh 10 ml peripheral blood yielded PBMCs.

Sequenced input: blood. The genes are TRBV10-2 and TRBJ2-7; either TRBD1 or TRBD2 may fit D (5 bases each). The sequence came from a woman aged 30 to 39 with Graves' hyperthyroidism. Here the CDR3 reads CASGGPGAGSGEQYF. The CDR3 coding sequence is TGCGCCAGCGGAGGCCCCGGGGCAGGATCCGGCGAGCAGTACTTC.